The source of this T cell receptor (beta chain) is a study of blood T cell repertoires in COVID-19. Study context: Collection of acute and convalescent COVID-19 samples took place in the United States, Italy and Spain. Sources were T cells, B-cell-depleted T cells, or PBMCs; the material itself was cDNA or gDNA.

Source study methods: Reference gene primers were amplified, and this amplification served to estimate nucleated cell counts. Sequenced by immunoSEQ multiplex PCR; TCRdb stores in-frame clones only, minus some. For V, J and clone size, that table is used; D and trimming come from the DNA. Among 250,000 to 350,000 clones listed, approximately 88% were seen once. Per the germline V gene, CDR1 is MGHRA and CDR2 is YSYEKL. The CDR3 extends over 17 amino acids. J lost 0 bases, V lost 4 bases, and 10 bases had no gene match. Sequencing was performed on peripheral blood. The receptor's source is a woman in her thirties or forties who had recovered from COVID-19. The chain has TRBV4-1 and TRBJ2-3; 7 positions agree with TRBD2. CDR3 protein: CASSPTTSDYSTDTQYF. CDR3 nucleotide sequence: TGCGCCAGCAGCCCGACTACTAGCGACTATAGCACAGATACGCAGTATTTT.